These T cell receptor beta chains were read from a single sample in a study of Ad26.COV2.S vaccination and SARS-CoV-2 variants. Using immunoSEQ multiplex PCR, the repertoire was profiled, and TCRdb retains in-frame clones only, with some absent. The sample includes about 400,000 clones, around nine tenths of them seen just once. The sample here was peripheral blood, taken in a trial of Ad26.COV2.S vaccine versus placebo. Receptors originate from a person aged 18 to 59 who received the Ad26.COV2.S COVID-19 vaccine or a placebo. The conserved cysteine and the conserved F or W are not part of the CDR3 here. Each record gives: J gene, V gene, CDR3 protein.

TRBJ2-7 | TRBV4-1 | ASSQDTGLGEQY
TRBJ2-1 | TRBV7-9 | ASSSLTSGGSYNEQF
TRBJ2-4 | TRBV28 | ASSLRKNIQY
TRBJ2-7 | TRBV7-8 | ASSFGQGGRYEQY
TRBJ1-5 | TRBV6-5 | ASSYGGRYSNQPQH
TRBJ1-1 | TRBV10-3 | AITQGGSTEAF
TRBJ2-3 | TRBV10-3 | AISSGLAGGTDTQY
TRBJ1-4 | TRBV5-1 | ASSLVEGEKLF
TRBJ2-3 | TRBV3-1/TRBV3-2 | ASSQRQAYTDTQY
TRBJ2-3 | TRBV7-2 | ASGIQGMSPDTQY
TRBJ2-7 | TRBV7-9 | ASSRSWYEQY
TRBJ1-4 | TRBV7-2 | ASSERRVITNEKLF
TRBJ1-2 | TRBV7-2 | ASSLGGNYGYT
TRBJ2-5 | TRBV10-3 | AIGAIQETQY
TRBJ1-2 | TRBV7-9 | ASSSTTNYGYT
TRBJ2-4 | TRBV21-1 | ASSKVSGAIGEDLAKNIQY
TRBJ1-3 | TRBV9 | ASSVGPTGNTIY
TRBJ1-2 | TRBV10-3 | ATHIPRDRGAGGYT
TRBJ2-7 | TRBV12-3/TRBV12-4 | ASSFYYEQY
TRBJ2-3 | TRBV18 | ASSPYGADTQY
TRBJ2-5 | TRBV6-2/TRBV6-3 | ASSYEDVAGGAETQY
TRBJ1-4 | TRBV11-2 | ASSLSYERGMVEEKLF
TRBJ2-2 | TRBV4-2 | ASSQAGGYGELF
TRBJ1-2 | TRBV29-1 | SVDSGASYGYT
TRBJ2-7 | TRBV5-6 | ASSGTSYEQY
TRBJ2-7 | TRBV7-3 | ASSPTPGRAIMGQY
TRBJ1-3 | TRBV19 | ASSIGRGTTGNTIY
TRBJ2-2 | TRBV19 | ASNPLAGMNTGELF
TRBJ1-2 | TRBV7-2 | ASSRRPNRGRGYT
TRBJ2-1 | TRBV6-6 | ASRPGTYNEQF
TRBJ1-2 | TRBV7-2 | ASSYGPGTGYT
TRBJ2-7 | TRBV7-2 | ASSLNPAPYEQY
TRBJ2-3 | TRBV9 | ASSVSGRGNTDTQY
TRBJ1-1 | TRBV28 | ASSLRRRTEAF
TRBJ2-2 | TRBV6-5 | ASSRGTRITGELF
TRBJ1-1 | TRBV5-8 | ASSLYSGNTEAF
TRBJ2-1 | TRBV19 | ASSISSYNEQF
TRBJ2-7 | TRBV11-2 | ASRRVGGTGSEQY
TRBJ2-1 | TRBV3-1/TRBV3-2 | ASSQDTAGARHNSDNEQF
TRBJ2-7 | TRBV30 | AWSVGREQY